A single sample gave rise to the 14 T cell receptor beta chains below, sequenced in a study of T cell responses to AZD1222 COVID-19 vaccine. TCRdb's table, derived via immunoSEQ multiplex PCR, lists solely in-frame clones and lacks some. The sample yields tens of thousands of clones, about 90% seen once. The sequencing here drew on peripheral blood, taken 28 days after the second dose of the MenACWY control vaccine. The receptors derive from an adult who received the MenACWY meningococcal vaccine as a control.

The count of this clone is one. The chain is built from TRBV6-1 and TRBJ2-1, with unresolved D. Germline V lookup: CDR1 MNHNS, CDR2 SASEGT. The CDR3 length is 15 residues. The germline V and J ends were trimmed by 1 base and 2 bases, with 9 bases remaining between them. The CDR3 DNA follows: TGTGCCAGCAGTGAAGAGGCCAGCCCCTACAATGAGCAGTTCTTC. Translated, it gives CASSEEASPYNEQFF.

The chain links TRBV28 to TRBJ2-1, with a possible D match to TRBD2 (5 bases). The CDR3 has 14 residues. CDR1 is MDHEN, CDR2 SYDVKM, per germline. The ends were cut back, 6 bases at V and 6 bases at J, with 15 bases in the middle. This chain's CDR3 is CASSQTGSANEQFF. DNA of the CDR3: TGTGCCAGCAGCCAAACGGGGTCAGCCAATGAGCAGTTCTTC.

J is TRBJ1-4 and V is TRBV7-4; D unclear. The V end was cut by 4 bases, the J end by 6 bases, with 12 bases between. Germline-derived CDR1 and CDR2 are SGHVT and SQSDAQ. The CDR3 extends over 14 amino acids. The CDR3 sequence is CASSSRDPDEKLFF. Here the CDR3 DNA reads TGTGCCAGCAGCTCGAGGGATCCCGATGAAAAACTGTTTTTT.

The chain has TRBV25-1 and TRBJ1-2; D ambiguous. With 5 bases removed from V and 3 bases from J, the gap between germline ends came to 7 bases. The CDR3 runs 12 residues. Germline CDR1 reads MGHDK; CDR2 reads SYGVNS. The CDR3 DNA follows: TGTGCCAGCAGTAAGTCAGACTATGGCTACACCTTC. It translates to CASSKSDYGYTF.

This chain connects TRBV15 to TRBJ1-2; D unclear. Germline V gene sequence: CDR1 LNHNV, CDR2 YYDKDF (reference sequence). The CDR3 consists of 15 residues. The ends were cut back, 0 bases at V and 5 bases at J, with 13 bases in the middle. The CDR3: CATSRDGSSSYGYTF. CDR3 coding DNA: TGTGCCACCAGCAGAGATGGATCCTCCTCTTATGGCTACACCTTC.

The chain joins TRBV5-4 to TRBJ2-7; D might be TRBD1 or TRBD2, each matching 5 bases. The V end was cut by 4 bases, the J end by 3 bases, with 20 bases between. This CDR3 is built from 16 residues. Germline CDR1 and CDR2: SGHNT and YYREEE (reference sequence). CDR3 coding DNA: TGTGCCAGCAGCCCTGGACGGGGCCGAAGTGACTACGAGCAGTACTTC. It specifies CASSPGRGRSDYEQYF. The variable domain in full, completed from reference TRBV5-4 and TRBJ2-7, reads ETGVTQSPTHLIKTRGQQVTLRCSSQSGHNTVSWYQQALGQGPQFIFQYYREEENGRGNFPPRFSGLQFPNYSSELNVNALELDDSALYLCASSPGRGRSDYEQYFGPGTRLTVT.

V usage is TRBV5-5 and J usage is TRBJ2-5; D is undetermined. Trimming removed 3 bases from V and 2 bases from J, with 11 bases in between. The CDR3 length is 14 residues. Germline CDR1 is SGHKS and CDR2 is YYEKEE (reference sequence). DNA of the CDR3: TGTGCCAGCAGCTCCGACTCCATTCAAGAGACCCAGTACTTC. This translates into CASSSDSIQETQYF. Full variable domain (rest looked up from reference TRBV5-5 and TRBJ2-5): DAGVTQSPTHLIKTRGQQVTLRCSPISGHKSVSWYQQVLGQGPQFIFQYYEKEERGRGNFPDRFSARQFPNYSSELNVNALLLGDSALYLCASSSDSIQETQYFGPGTRLLVL.

The rearrangement joins TRBV28 to TRBJ1-6; 9 bases agree with TRBD1. The J segment lost 9 bases and the V segment lost 3 bases, leaving 9 bases of the junction unmatched. In germline, CDR1 is MDHEN, CDR2 SYDVKM. The CDR3 is 16 residues long. DNA for the CDR3: TGTGCCAGCAGTTTTTCGCCGGGACAGGGCCTTTCACCCCTCCACTTT. Translation: CASSFSPGQGLSPLHF.

The chain has TRBV7-6 and TRBJ2-1; tentative D call: TRBD2 (6 bases). The CDR3 runs 14 residues. The V gene lost 1 base and the J gene lost 6 bases, with 10 bases spanning the gap. The germline gives CDR1 SGHVS, CDR2 FNYEAQ. The DNA for the CDR3 is TGTGCCAGCAGCTTAGATCTAGCGAGCAATGAGCAGTTCTTC. As protein: CASSLDLASNEQFF.

The chain is built from TRBV19 and TRBJ2-1, with 11 nucleotides matching TRBD2. The CDR3 is 15 residues long. J gave up 3 bases and V 9 bases, and 7 bases lay outside the gene matches. CDR1 is LNHDA, CDR2 SQIVND, per germline (reference sequence). The DNA for the CDR3 is TGTGCCAGCCGAGTGACTAGCGGGGACTACAATGAGCAGTTCTTC. Residues: CASRVTSGDYNEQFF.

This clone has only one observation. This chain uses TRBV19 with TRBJ1-6; perhaps TRBD1 as D (5 bases). CDR1 is LNHDA and CDR2 is SQIVND in the germline V gene (reference sequence). Deletions cut 5 bases from V and 8 bases from J, with 16 bases between. The CDR3 consists of 15 residues. The CDR3 here is CASSLSGTRDSPLHF. The CDR3 DNA reads as TGTGCCAGTAGTTTATCGGGGACCCGTGATTCACCCCTCCACTTT.

The chain uses TRBV28 and TRBJ1-4, with D perhaps TRBD1 (6 bases). This CDR3 spans 12 amino acids. V dropped 5 bases and J dropped 14 bases, with 15 bases sitting between them. Germline V gene lookup returns CDR1 MDHEN and CDR2 SYDVKM. DNA of the CDR3: TGTGCCAGCAGTGACACAGGGAGGCGGCTGTTTTTT. It is translated as CASSDTGRRLFF.

V is TRBV4-1 and J is TRBJ1-1; no clear D. Germline V gene data show CDR1 as MGHRA and CDR2 as YSYEKL. The germline V and J ends were trimmed by 2 bases and 7 bases, with 23 bases remaining between them. The CDR3 is 17 residues long. This CDR3 reads CASSQSPPPIEVGEAFF. The CDR3 DNA sequence: TGCGCCAGCAGCCAATCCCCCCCGCCCATCGAAGTGGGTGAAGCTTTCTTT.

This sequence joins TRBV27 and TRBJ2-7; TRBD2 aligns across 10 bases. This CDR3 region has 14 residues. CDR1 and CDR2 from the germline V gene are MNHEY and SMNVEV (reference sequence). V was clipped by 8 bases and J by 0 bases; unmatched bases: 4. The CDR3 DNA follows: TGTGCCAGCCGGACTAGCGGACTCTCCTACGAGCAGTACTTC. It is translated as CASRTSGLSYEQYF.